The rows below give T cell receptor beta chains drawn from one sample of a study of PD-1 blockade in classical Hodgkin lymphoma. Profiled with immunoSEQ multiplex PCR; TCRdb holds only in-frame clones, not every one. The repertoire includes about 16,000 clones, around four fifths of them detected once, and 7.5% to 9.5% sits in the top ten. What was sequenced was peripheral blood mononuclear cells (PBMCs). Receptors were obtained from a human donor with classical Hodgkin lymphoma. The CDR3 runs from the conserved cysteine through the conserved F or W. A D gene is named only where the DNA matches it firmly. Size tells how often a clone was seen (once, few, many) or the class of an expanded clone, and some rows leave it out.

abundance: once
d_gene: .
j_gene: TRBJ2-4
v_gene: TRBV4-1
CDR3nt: TGCGCCAGCAGCCCGACAGTCACCCTAGAAGCCAAAAACATTCAGTACTTC
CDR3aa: CASSPTVTLEAKNIQYF

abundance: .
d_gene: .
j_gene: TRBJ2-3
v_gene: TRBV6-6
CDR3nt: TGTGCCAGCAGTTACTCACAGGAAGGAGATACGCAGTATTTT
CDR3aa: CASSYSQEGDTQYF

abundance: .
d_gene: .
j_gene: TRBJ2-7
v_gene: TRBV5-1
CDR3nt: TGCGCCAGCAGCGGGGGGTCCAGGGCACACTCCTACGAGCAGTACTTC
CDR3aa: CASSGGSRAHSYEQYF

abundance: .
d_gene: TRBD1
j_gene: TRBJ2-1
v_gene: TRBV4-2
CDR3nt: TGTGCCAGCAGCCAAGACGGACAGGGCCCCTACAATGAGCAGTTCTTC
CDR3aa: CASSQDGQGPYNEQFF

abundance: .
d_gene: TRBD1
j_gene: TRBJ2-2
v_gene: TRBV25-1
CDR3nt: TGTGCCACGACGGGACAGGGGGAGGCCGGGGAGCTGTTTTTT
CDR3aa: CATTGQGEAGELFF

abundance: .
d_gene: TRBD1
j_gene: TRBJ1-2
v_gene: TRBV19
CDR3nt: TGTGCCAGTAGGACAGGGGGCAATGGCTATGGCTACACCTTC
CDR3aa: CASRTGGNGYGYTF

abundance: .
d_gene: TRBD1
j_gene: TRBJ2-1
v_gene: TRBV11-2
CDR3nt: TGTGCCAGCAGCCTACAGGGGGCGCTTGGCAATGAGCAGTTCTTC
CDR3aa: CASSLQGALGNEQFF

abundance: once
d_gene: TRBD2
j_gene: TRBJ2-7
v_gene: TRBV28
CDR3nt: TGTGCCAGCATCCAGAGCGGGGACTTCGCCTACGAGCAGTACTTC
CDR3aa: CASIQSGDFAYEQYF

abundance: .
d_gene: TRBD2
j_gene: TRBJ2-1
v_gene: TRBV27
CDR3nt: TGTGCCAGCAGTTCGGGCGGGAGTAACGGGTGGACCCTAGATGAGCAGTTCTTC
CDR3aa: CASSSGGSNGWTLDEQFF

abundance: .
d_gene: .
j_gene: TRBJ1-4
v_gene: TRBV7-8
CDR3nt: TGTGCCAGCAGGCGGGCAGGGGATGAAAAACTGTTTTTT
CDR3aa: CASRRAGDEKLFF

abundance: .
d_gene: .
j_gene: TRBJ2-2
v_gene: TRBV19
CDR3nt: TGTGCCAGTAGTCCTGTGGTCACCGGGGAGCTGTTTTTT
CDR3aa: CASSPVVTGELFF

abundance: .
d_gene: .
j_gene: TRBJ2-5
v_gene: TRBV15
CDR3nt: TGTGCCACCAGCAGAGAACCCGGACAAGAGACCCAGTACTTC
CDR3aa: CATSREPGQETQYF

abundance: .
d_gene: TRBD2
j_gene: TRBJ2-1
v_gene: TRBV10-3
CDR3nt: TGTGCCATCAGTGAGCCCATGGATCCCCTCACTAGCGGGAGGGCCGCCTTCTCAGTCAATGAGCAGTTCTTC
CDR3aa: CAISEPMDPLTSGRAAFSVNEQFF

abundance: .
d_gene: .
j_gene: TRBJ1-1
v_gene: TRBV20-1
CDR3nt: TGCAGTGCTGACGGAGGAACTGAAGCTTTCTTT
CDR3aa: CSADGGTEAFF

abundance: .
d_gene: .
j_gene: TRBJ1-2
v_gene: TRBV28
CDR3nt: TGTGCCAGCAGTCCAGGAGGCTATGGCTACACCTTC
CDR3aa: CASSPGGYGYTF

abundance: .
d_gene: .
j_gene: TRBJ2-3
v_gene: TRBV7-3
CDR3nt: TGTGCCAGCAGCTTAGCCGGGACCACGCACACAGATACGCAGTATTTT
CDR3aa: CASSLAGTTHTDTQYF

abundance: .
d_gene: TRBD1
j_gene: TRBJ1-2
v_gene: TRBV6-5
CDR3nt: TGTGCCAGCAGTCCCCAACAGGGGGCCGGCTATGGCTACACCTTC
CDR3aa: CASSPQQGAGYGYTF

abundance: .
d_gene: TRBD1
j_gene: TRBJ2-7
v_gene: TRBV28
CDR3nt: TGTGCCAGCAGTTTTGTGGACAGGGAAAACGAGCAGTACTTC
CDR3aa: CASSFVDRENEQYF

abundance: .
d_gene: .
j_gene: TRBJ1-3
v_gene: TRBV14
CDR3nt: TGTGCCAGCAGCCCCAGGACCGGGCCTGGAAACACCATATATTTT
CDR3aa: CASSPRTGPGNTIYF

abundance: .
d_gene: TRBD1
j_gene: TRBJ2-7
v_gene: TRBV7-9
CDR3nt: TGTGCCAGCAGCCCCCTAGGACAGGGGGCGGGCGAGCAGTACTTC
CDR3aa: CASSPLGQGAGEQYF

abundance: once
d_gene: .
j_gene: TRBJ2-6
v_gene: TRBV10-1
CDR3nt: TGCGCCAGCAGTGAGGGGGCCAACGTCCTGACTTTC
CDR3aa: CASSEGANVLTF

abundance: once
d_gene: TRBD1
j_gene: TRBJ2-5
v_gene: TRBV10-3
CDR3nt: TGTGCCACAACGGACAGGGAGGAGACCCAGTACTTC
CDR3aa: CATTDREETQYF

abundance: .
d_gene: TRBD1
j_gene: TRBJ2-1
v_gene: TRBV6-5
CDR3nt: TGTGCCAGCAGTTACTATGGACAGGGGAAGGGCAATGAGCAGTTCTTC
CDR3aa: CASSYYGQGKGNEQFF

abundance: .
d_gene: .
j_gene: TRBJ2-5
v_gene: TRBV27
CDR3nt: TGTGCCAGCAGTTTACAATACCAAGAGACCCAGTACTTC
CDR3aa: CASSLQYQETQYF

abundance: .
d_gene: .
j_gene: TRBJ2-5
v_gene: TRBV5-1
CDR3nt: TGCGCCAGCAGTTTAGCTGGGGAGACCCAGTACTTC
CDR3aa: CASSLAGETQYF

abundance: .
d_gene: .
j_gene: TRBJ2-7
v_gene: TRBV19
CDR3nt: TGTGCCAGTAGTATAGAGGAGACCTACGAGCAGTACTTC
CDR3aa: CASSIEETYEQYF

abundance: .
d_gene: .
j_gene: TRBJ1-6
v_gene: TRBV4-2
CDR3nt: TGTGCCAGCAGCCAAGGACGGGTGGAGGGGGATTCACCCCTCCACTTT
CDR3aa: CASSQGRVEGDSPLHF

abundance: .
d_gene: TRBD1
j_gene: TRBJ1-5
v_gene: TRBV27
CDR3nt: TGTGCCAGCAGTTCTAATGGACAGGGTATCCATCAGCCCCAGCATTTT
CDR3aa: CASSSNGQGIHQPQHF

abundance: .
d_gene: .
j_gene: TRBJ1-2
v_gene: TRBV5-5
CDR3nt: TGTGCCAGCAACACGGACAGAGCTAACTATGGCTACACCTTC
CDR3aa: CASNTDRANYGYTF

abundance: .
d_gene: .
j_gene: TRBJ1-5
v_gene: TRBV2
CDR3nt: TGTGCCAGCAGTTCCGAGGCTGGCCGCCAGCCCCAGCATTTT
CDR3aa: CASSSEAGRQPQHF

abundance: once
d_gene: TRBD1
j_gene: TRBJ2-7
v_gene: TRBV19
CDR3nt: TGTGCCAGTAGTCGGGACAGGGTCAGCGAGCAGTACTTC
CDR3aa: CASSRDRVSEQYF

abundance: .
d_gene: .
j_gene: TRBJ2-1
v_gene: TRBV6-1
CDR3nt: TGTGCCAGCAGAATTTCGCGGGTGGATGAGCAGTTCTTC
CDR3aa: CASRISRVDEQFF

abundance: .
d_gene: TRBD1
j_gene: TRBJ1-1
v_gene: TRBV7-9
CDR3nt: TGTGCCAGCAGCTCCCCAGGGGGCACTGAAGCTTTCTTT
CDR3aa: CASSSPGGTEAFF

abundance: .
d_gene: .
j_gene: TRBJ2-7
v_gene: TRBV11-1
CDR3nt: TGTGCCAGCAGTCAGGTTTCCTACGAGCAGTACTTC
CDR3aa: CASSQVSYEQYF

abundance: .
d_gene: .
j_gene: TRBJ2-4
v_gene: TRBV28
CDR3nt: TGTGCCAGCCTACCCTTGGCCAAAAACATTCAGTACTTC
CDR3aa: CASLPLAKNIQYF

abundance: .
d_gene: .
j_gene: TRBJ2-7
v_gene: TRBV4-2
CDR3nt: TGTGCCAGCAGCCAGGCCACAGTCGCGGACTACGAGCAGTACTTC
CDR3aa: CASSQATVADYEQYF

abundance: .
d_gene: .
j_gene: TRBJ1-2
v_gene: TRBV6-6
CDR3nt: TGTGCCAGCCTTGGGGACCCCAGAGGATGGGTCTATGGCTACACCTTC
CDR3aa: CASLGDPRGWVYGYTF

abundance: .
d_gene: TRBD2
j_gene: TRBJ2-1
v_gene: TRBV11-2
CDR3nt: TGTGCCAGCAGCCCAGGACTAGCGGGAGAGCAGTTCTTC
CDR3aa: CASSPGLAGEQFF

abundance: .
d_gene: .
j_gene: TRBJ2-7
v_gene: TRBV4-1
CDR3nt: TGCGCCAGCAGCCGGACAGATACCTACGAGCAGTACTTC
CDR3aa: CASSRTDTYEQYF

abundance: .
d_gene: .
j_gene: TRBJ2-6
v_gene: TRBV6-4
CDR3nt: TGTGCCAGCAGCCCGGTAATTGGGTCCGGGGCCAACGTCCTGACTTTC
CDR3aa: CASSPVIGSGANVLTF

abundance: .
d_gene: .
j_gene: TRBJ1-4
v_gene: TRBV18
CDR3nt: TGTGCCAGCTCACCTGGATATGAAAAACTGTTTTTT
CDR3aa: CASSPGYEKLFF

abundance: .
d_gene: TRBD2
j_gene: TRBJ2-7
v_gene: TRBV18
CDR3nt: TGTGCCAGCTCACCACCGACTAGCGGGAGATCCGGCGAGCAGTACTTC
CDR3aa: CASSPPTSGRSGEQYF

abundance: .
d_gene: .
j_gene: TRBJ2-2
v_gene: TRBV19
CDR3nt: TGTGCCAGTGTCCAGACCCGGTCCGGGGAGCTGTTTTTT
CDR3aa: CASVQTRSGELFF

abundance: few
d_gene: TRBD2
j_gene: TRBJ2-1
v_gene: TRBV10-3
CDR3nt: TGTGCCATCAGGAGGCCGGGACTACACTACAATGAGCAGTTCTTC
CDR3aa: CAIRRPGLHYNEQFF

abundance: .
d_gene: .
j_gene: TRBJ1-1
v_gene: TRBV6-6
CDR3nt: TGTGCCAACTCACAGGGCTGGAACACTGAAGCTTTCTTT
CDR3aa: CANSQGWNTEAFF

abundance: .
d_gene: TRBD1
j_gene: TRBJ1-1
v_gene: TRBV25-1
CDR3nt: TGTGCCAGCAGCACCCCAGGGGGTACTGAAGCTTTCTTT
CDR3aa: CASSTPGGTEAFF

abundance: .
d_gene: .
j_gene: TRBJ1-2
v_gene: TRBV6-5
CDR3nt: TGTGCCAGCACCGACGCACAAGGAGGCTACACCTTC
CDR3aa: CASTDAQGGYTF

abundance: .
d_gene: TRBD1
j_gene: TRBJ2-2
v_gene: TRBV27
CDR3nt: TGTGCCAGCAGTCAAACACAGACAGGGGACCCGAACACCGGGGAGCTGTTTTTT
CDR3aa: CASSQTQTGDPNTGELFF

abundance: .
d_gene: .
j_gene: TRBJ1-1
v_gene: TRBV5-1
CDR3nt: TGCGCCAGCAGCTTGGAGGTCGAGAACACTGAAGCTTTCTTT
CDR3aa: CASSLEVENTEAFF

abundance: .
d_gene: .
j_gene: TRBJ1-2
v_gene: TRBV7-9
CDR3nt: TGTGCCAGCAGCGCAAGGGGTCTTTATGGCTACACCTTC
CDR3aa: CASSARGLYGYTF

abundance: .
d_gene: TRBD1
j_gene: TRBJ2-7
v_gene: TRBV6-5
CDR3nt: TGTGCCAGCAGTTACCTCACAGGGGGCGGACTCCACGAGCAGTACTTC
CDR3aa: CASSYLTGGGLHEQYF

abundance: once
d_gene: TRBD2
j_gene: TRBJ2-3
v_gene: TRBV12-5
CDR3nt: TGTGCTAGTGGTTTAGGACTAGCCACAGATACGCAGTATTTT
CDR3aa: CASGLGLATDTQYF

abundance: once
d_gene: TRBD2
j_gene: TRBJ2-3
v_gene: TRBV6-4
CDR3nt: TGTGCCAGCAGTGAAATAGCGGGAGATGCAGATACGCAGTATTTT
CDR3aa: CASSEIAGDADTQYF

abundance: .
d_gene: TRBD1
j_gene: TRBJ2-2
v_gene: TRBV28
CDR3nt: TGTGCCAGCAGTTATGGGACAGACACCGGGGAGCTGTTTTTT
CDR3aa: CASSYGTDTGELFF

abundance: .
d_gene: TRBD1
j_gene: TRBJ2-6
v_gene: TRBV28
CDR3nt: TGTGCCAGCAGTTTAGGGGACAGCTACTCTGGGGCCAACGTCCTGACTTTC
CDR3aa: CASSLGDSYSGANVLTF

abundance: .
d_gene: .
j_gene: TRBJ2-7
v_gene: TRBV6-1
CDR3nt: TGTGCCAGCACCATCCAAGTAAGCGAGCAGTACTTC
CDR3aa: CASTIQVSEQYF

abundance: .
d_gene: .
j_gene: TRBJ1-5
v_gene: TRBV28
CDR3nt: TGTGCCAGCAGTTTAAACCAGGTTAGGAGCAATCAGCCCCAGCATTTT
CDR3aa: CASSLNQVRSNQPQHF

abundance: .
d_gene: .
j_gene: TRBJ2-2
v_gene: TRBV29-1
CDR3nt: TGCAGCGTAGGGACCCTGAACACCGGGGAGCTGTTTTTT
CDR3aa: CSVGTLNTGELFF

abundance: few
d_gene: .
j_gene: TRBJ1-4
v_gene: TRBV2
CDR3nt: TGTGCCAGCAGTGAAGCGCTTCAGGGCGGAAAACTGTTTTTT
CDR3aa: CASSEALQGGKLFF

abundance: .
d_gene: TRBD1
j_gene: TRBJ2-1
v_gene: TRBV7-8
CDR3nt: TGTGCCAGCAGCTTCGGACAGGGGGGCTTCTACAATGAGCAGTTCTTC
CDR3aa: CASSFGQGGFYNEQFF